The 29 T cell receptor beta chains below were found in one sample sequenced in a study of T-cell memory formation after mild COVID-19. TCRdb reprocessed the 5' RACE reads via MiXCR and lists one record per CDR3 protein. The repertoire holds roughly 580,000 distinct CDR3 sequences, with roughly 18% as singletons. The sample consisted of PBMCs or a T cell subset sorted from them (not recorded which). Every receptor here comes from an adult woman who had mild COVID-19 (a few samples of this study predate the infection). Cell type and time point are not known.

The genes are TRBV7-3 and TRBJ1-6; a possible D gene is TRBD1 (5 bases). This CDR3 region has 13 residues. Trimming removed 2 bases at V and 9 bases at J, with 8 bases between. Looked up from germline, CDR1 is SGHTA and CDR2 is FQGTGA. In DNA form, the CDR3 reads TGTGCCAGCAGCTTAGATGGGGGTTCACCCCTCCACTTT. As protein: CASSLDGGSPLHF. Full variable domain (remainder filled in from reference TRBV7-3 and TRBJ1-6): GAGVSQTPSNKVTEKGKYVELRCDPISGHTALYWYRQSLGQGPEFLIYFQGTGAADDSGLPNDRFFAVRPEGSVSTLKIQRTERGDSAVYLCASSLDGGSPLHFGNGTRLTVT.

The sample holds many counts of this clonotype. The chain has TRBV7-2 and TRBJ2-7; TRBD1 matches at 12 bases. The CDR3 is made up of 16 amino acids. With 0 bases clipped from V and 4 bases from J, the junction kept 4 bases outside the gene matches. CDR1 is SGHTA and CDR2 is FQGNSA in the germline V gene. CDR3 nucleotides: TGTGCCAGCAGCTTAGCCGGGACAGGGGGCGGTTACGAGCAGTACTTC. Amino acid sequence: CASSLAGTGGGYEQYF.

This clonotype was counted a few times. The CDR3 DNA is TGTGCCACTTTCCTAGCGGGCGTTTACAATGAGCAGTTCTTC. This gives the protein CATFLAGVYNEQFF. V gene TRBV15 combines with J gene TRBJ2-1; 8 bases map to TRBD2. The V gene's germline CDR1 is LNHNV and CDR2 YYDKDF (reference sequence). V shed 9 bases and J 4 bases; nucleotides not matched to a gene: 8. This CDR3 contains 14 residues.

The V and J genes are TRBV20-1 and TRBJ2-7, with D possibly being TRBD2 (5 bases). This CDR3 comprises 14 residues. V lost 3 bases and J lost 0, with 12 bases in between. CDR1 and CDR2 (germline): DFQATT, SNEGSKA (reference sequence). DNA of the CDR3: TGCAGTGCTAGGCGCTCCGGGAACTCCTACGAGCAGTACTTC. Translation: CSARRSGNSYEQYF.

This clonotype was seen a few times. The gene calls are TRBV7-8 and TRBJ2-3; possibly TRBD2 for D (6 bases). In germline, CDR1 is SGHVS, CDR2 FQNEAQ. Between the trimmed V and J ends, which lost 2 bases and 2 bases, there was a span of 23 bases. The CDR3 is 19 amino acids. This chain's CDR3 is CASSLYSRVDSGSTDTQYF. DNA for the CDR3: TGTGCCAGCAGCTTATATTCCCGGGTGGATAGCGGTTCCACAGATACGCAGTATTTT.

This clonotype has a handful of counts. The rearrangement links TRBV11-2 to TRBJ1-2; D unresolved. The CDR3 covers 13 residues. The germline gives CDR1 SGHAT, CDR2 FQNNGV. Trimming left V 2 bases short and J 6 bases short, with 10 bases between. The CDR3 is CASSLSGMNGYTF. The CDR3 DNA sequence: TGTGCCAGCAGCTTATCCGGCATGAATGGCTACACCTTC.

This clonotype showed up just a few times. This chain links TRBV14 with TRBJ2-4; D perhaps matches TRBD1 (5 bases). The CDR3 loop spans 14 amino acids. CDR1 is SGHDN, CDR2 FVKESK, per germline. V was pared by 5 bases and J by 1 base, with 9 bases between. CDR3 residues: CASSTKGAKNIQYF. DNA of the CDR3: TGTGCCAGCAGCACGAAGGGGGCCAAAAACATTCAGTACTTC. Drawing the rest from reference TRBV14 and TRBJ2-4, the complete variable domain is EAGVTQFPSHSVIEKGQTVTLRCDPISGHDNLYWYRRVMGKEIKFLLHFVKESKQDESGMPNNRFLAERTGGTYSTLKVQPAELEDSGVYFCASSTKGAKNIQYFGAGTRLSVL.

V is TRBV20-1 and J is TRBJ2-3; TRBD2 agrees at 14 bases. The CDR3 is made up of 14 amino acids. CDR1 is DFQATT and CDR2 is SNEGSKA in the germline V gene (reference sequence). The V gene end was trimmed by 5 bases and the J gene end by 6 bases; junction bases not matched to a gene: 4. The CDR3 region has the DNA TGCAGTGCTTCCGGGACTAGCGGGGGCGATACGCAGTATTTT. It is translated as CSASGTSGGDTQYF.

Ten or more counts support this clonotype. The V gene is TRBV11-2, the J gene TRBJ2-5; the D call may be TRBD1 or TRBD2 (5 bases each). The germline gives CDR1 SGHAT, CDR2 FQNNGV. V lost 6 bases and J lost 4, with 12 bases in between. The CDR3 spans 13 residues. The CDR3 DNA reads TGTGCCAGCAGTCCTTCAGGGACAGAGACCCAGTACTTC. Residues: CASSPSGTETQYF.

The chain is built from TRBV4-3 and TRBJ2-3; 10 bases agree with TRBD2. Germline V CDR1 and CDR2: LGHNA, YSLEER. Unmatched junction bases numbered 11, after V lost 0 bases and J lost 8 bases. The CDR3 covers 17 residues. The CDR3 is CASSQDPAGGPFGTQYF. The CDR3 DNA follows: TGCGCCAGCAGCCAAGATCCAGCGGGAGGGCCATTTGGTACGCAGTATTTT.

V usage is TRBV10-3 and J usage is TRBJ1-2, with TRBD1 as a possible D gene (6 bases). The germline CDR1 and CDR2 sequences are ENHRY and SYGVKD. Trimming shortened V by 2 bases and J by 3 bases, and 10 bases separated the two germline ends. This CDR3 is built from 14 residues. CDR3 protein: CAISEGQRYYGYTF. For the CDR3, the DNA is TGTGCCATCAGTGAGGGACAGCGTTACTATGGCTACACCTTC.

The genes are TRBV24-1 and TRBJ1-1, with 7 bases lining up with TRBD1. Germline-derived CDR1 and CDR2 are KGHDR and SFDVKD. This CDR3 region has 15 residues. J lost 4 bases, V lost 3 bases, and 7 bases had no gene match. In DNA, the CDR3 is TGTGCCACCAGTGATGCTGGACAGGCGAGCACTGAAGCTTTCTTT. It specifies CATSDAGQASTEAFF.

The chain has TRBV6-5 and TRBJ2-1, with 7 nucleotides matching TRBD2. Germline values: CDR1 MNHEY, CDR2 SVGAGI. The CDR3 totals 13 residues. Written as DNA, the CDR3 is TGTGCTACCCGGGACTACCTAAATGATGAGCAGTTCTTC. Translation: CATRDYLNDEQFF.

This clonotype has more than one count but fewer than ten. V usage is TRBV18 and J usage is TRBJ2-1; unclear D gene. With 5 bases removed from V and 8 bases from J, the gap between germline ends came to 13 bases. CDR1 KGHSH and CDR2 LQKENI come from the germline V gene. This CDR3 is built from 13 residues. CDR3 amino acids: CASSASRWDEQFF. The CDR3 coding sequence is TGTGCCAGCTCAGCCTCCCGATGGGATGAGCAGTTCTTC.

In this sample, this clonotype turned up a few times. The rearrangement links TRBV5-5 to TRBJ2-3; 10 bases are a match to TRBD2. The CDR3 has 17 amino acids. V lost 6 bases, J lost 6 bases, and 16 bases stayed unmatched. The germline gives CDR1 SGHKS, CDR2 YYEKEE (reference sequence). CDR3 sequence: CASTALLLAGPTDTQYF. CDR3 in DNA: TGTGCCAGCACCGCCCTATTACTAGCGGGGCCCACGGATACGCAGTATTTT.

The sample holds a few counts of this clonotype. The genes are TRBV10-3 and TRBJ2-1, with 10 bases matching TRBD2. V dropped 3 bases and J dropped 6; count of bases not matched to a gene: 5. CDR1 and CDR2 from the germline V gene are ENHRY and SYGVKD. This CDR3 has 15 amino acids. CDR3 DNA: TGTGCCATCAGTGAACCGTCTAGCGGGAGCAATGAGCAGTTCTTC. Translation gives CAISEPSSGSNEQFF.

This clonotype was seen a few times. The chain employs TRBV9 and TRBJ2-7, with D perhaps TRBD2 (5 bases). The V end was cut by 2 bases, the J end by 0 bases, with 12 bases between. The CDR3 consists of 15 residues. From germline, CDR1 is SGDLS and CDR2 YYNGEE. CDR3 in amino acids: CASSVLSGDSYEQYF. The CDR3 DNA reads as TGTGCCAGCAGCGTCCTCTCCGGGGACTCCTACGAGCAGTACTTC.

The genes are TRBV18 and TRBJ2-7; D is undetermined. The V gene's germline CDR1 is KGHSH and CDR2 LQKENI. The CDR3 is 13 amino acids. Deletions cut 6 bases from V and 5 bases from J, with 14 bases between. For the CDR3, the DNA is TGTGCCAGCTCCCTGAGCAATGAGGACGAGCAGTACTTC. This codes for CASSLSNEDEQYF.

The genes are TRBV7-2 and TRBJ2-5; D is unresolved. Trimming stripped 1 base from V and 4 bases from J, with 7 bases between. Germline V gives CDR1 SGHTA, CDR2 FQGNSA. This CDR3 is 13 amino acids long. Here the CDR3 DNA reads TGTGCCAGCAGCTTAGAGCCCCCAGAGACCCAGTACTTC. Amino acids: CASSLEPPETQYF. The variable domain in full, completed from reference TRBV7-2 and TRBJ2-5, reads GAGVSQSPSNKVTEKGKDVELRCDPISGHTALYWYRQSLGQGLEFLIYFQGNSAPDKSGLPSDRFSAERTGGSVSTLTIQRTQQEDSAVYLCASSLEPPETQYFGPGTRLLVL.

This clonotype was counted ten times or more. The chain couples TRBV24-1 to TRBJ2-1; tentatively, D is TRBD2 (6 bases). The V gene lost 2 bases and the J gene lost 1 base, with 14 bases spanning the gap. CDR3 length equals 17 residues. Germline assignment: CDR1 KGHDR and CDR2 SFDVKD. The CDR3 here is CATSDWRTRGSYNEQFF. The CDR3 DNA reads TGTGCCACCAGTGATTGGAGGACCCGGGGGTCCTACAATGAGCAGTTCTTC.

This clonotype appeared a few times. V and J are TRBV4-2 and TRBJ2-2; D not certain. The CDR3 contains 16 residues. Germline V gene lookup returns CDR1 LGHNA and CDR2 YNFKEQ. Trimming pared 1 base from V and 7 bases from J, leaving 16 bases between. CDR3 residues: CASSQALGGAYGELFF. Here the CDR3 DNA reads TGTGCCAGCAGCCAAGCATTGGGCGGAGCCTACGGGGAGCTGTTTTTT.

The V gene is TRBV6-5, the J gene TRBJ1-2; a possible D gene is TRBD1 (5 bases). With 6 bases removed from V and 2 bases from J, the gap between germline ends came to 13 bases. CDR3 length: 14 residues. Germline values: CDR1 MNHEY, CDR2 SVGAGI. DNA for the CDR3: TGTGCCAGCAGAGGCTCCGGGACGAACTATGGCTACACCTTC. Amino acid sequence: CASRGSGTNYGYTF.

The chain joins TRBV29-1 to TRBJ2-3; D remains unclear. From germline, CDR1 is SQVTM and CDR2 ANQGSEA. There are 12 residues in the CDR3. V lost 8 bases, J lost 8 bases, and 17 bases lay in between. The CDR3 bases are TGCAGCTGCATCCGCACGGGTGGTACGCAGTATTTT. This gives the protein CSCIRTGGTQYF.

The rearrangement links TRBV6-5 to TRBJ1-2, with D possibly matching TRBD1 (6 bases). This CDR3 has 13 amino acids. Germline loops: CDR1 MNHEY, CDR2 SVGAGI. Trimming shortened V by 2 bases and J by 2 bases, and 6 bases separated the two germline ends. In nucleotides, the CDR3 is TGTGCCAGCAGTTACACAGGGAACTATGGCTACACCTTC. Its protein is CASSYTGNYGYTF.

DNA of the CDR3: TGCAGTGCTAGAGAGGCCGGACAGGGGTCCTTCTATGGCTACACCTTC. It encodes CSAREAGQGSFYGYTF. The chain recombines TRBV20-1 with TRBJ1-2; 9 bases match TRBD1. Per germline, CDR1 DFQATT and CDR2 SNEGSKA (reference sequence). This CDR3 is 16 amino acids long. V was pared by 0 bases and J by 4 bases, with 9 bases of the junction left unmatched.

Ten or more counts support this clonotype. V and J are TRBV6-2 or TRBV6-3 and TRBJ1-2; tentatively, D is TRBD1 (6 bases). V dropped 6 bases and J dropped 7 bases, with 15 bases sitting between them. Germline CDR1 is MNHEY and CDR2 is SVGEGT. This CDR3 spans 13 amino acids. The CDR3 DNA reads TGTGCCAGCAGCCTTACAGGGAATAGTGGCTACACCTTC. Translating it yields CASSLTGNSGYTF.

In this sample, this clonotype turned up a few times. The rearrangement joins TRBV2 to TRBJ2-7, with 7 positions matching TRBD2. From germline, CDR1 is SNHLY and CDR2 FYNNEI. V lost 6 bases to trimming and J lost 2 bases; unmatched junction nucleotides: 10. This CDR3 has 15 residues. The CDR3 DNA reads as TGTGCCAGCAGAGGGGTGGGCGGGGGACCCTACGAGCAGTACTTC. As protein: CASRGVGGGPYEQYF.

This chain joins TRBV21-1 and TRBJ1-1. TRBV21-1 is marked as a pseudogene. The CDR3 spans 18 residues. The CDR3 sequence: CASSKGIEVQGPNTEAFF. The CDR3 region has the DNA TGTGCCAGCAGCAAAGGGATCGAAGTACAGGGCCCCAACACTGAAGCTTTCTTT.

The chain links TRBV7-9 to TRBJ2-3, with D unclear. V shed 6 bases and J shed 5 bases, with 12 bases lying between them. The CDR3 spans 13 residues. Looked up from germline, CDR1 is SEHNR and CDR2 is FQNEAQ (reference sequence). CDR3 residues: CASRGPPGDTQYF. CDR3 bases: TGTGCCAGCAGGGGCCCCCCGGGAGATACGCAGTATTTT.